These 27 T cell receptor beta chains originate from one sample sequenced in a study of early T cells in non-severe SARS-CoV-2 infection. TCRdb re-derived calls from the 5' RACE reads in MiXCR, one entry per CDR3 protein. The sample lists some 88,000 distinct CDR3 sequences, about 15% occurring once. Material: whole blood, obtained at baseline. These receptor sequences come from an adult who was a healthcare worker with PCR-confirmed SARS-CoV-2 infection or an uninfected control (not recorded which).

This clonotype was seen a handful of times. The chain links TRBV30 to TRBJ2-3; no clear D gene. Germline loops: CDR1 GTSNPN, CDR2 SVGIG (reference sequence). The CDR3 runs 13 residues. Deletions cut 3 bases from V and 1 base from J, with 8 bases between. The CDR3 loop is CAWRVRGTDTQYF. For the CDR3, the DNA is TGTGCCTGGAGGGTCCGGGGCACAGATACGCAGTATTTT.

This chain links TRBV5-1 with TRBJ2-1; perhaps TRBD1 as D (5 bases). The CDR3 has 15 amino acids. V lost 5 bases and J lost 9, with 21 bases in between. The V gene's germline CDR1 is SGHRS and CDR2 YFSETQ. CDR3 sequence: CASRPQGLRQVEQFF. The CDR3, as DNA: TGCGCCAGCAGGCCCCAGGGCCTTCGCCAGGTTGAGCAGTTCTTC.

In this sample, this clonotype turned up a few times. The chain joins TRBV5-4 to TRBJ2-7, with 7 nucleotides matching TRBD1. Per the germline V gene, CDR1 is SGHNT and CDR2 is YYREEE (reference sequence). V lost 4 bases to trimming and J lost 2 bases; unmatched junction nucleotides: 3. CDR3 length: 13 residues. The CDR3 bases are TGTGCCAGCAGCCCCCAGGGGGCCTACGAGCAGTACTTC. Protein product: CASSPQGAYEQYF.

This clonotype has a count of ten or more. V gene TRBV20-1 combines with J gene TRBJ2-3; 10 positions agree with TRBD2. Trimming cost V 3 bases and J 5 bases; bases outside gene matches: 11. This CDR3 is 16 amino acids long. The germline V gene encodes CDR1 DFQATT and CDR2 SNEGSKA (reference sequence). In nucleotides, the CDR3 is TGCAGTGCTAGGCAGGGAGCGGGAGGGGAAGGAGATACGCAGTATTTT. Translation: CSARQGAGGEGDTQYF.

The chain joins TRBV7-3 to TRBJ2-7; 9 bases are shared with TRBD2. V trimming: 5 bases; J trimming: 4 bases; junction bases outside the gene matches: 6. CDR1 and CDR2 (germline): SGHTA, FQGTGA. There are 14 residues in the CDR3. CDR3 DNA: TGTGCCAGCAGCCCCCGCGCGGGAGGGTACGAGCAGTACTTC. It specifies CASSPRAGGYEQYF. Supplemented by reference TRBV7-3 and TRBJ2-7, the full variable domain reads GAGVSQTPSNKVTEKGKYVELRCDPISGHTALYWYRQSLGQGPEFLIYFQGTGAADDSGLPNDRFFAVRPEGSVSTLKIQRTERGDSAVYLCASSPRAGGYEQYFGPGTRLTVT.

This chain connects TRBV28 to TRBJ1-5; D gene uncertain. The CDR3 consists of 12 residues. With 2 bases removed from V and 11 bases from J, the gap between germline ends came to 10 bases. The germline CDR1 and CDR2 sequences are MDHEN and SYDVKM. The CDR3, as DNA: TGTGCCAGCAGTTTACCCTTATTGACCCAGCATTTT. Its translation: CASSLPLLTQHF.

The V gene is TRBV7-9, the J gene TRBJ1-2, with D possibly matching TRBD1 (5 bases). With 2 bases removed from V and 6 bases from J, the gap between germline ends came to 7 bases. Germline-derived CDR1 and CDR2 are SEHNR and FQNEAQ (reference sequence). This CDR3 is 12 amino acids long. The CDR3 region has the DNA TGTGCCAGCAGCTTAACAGGAAATGGCTACACCTTC. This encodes CASSLTGNGYTF.

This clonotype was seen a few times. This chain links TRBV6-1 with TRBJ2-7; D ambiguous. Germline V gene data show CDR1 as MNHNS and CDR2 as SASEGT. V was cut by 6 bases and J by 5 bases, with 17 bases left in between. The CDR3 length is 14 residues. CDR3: CASRKDQVIDEQYF. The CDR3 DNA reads TGTGCCAGCAGGAAAGATCAGGTAATCGACGAGCAGTACTTC.

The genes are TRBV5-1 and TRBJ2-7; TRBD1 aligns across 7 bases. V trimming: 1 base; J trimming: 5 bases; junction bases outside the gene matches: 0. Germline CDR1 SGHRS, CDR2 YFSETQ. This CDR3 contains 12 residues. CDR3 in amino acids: CASSLTGDEQYF. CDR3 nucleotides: TGCGCCAGCAGCTTGACAGGGGACGAGCAGTACTTC. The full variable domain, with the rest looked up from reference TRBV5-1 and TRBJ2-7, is KAGVTQTPRYLIKTRGQQVTLSCSPISGHRSVSWYQQTPGQGLQFLFEYFSETQRNKGNFPGRFSGRQFSNSRSEMNVSTLELGDSALYLCASSLTGDEQYFGPGTRLTVT.

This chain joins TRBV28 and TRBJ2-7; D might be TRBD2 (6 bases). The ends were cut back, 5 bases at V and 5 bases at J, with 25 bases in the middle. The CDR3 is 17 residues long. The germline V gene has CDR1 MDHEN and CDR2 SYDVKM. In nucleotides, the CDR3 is TGTGCCAGCAGTCGCCTGACCGGGACTCCATCGGGCCACGAGCAGTACTTC. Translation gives CASSRLTGTPSGHEQYF.

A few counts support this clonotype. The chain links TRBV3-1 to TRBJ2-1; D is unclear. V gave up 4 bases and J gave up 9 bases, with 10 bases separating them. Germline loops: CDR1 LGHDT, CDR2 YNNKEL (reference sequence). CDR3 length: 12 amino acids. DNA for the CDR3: TGTGCCAGCAGCCGCCGCTCGGGTGAGCAGTTCTTC. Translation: CASSRRSGEQFF.

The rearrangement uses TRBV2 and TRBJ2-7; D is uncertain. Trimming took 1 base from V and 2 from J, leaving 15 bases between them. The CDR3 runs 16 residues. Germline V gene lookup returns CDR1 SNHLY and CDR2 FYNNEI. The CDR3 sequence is CASSEGRIKMTYEQYF. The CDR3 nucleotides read TGTGCCAGCAGTGAAGGTCGGATTAAAATGACCTACGAGCAGTACTTC.

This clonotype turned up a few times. CDR3 sequence reads: CASSYTGRNNEKLFF. Here the CDR3 DNA reads TGTGCCAGCAGTTACACGGGACGGAATAATGAAAAACTGTTTTTT. This chain uses TRBV6-5 with TRBJ1-4; the D gene is possibly TRBD1 (5 bases). V was trimmed by 2 bases and J by 4 bases, leaving 11 bases between them. CDR3 length equals 15 residues. The germline gives CDR1 MNHEY, CDR2 SVGAGI.

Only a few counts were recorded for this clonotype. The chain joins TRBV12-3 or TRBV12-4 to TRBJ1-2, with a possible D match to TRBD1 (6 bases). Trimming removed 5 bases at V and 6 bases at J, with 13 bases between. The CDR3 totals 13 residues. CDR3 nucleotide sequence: TGTGCCAGCAGTCCAGGGGCAGGGCATGGCTACACCTTC. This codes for CASSPGAGHGYTF.

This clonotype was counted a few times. CDR3: CASSLAGTGNYGYTF. DNA of the CDR3: TGTGCCAGCAGCTTGGCGGGGACAGGGAACTATGGCTACACCTTC. The V gene is TRBV5-5, the J gene TRBJ1-2; TRBD1 matches 9 bases. The V gene end was trimmed by 0 bases and the J gene end by 2 bases; junction bases not matched to a gene: 2. Germline V gene lookup returns CDR1 SGHKS and CDR2 YYEKEE (reference sequence). This CDR3 has 15 amino acids.

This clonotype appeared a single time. The CDR3 region is CASGSLRGSGDYTQYF. The CDR3 coding sequence is TGTGCCAGCGGCTCCCTCCGGGGTAGCGGGGACTATACGCAGTATTTT. The chain links TRBV28 to TRBJ2-3; the match to TRBD2 covers 8 bases. V was pared by 8 bases and J by 7 bases, with 17 bases of the junction left unmatched. The CDR3 has 16 residues. Germline V lookup: CDR1 MDHEN, CDR2 SYDVKM.

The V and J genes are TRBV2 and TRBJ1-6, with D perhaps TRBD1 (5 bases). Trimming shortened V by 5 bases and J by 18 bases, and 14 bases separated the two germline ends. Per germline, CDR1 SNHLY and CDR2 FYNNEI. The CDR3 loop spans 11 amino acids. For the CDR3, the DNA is TGTGCCAGCAGTCGGGACCGCTACCCCCACTTT. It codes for CASSRDRYPHF.

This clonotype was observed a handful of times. CDR3 coding DNA: TGTGCCAGCAGCTTAGTGTCCGGGACAGGGGCTAGCACAGATACGCAGTATTTT. Translated, it gives CASSLVSGTGASTDTQYF. The genes are TRBV7-2 and TRBJ2-3, with TRBD1 identical over 10 bases. This CDR3 is built from 18 residues. V shed 1 base, J shed 0 bases, and the junction held 7 bases outside the gene matches. Germline V gene lookup returns CDR1 SGHTA and CDR2 FQGNSA.

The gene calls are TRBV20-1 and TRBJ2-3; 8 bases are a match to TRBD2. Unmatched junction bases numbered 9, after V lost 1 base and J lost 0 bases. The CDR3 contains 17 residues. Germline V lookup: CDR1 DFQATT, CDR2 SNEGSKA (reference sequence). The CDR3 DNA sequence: TGCAGTGCTAGAGTGGCCAGGACTAGCCTCAGCACAGATACGCAGTATTTT. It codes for CSARVARTSLSTDTQYF.

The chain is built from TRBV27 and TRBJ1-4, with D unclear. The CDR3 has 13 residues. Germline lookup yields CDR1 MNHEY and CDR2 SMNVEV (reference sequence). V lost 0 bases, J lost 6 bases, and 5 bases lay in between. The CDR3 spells CASSLSFHEKLFF. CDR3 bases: TGTGCCAGCAGTTTATCGTTCCATGAAAAACTGTTTTTT.

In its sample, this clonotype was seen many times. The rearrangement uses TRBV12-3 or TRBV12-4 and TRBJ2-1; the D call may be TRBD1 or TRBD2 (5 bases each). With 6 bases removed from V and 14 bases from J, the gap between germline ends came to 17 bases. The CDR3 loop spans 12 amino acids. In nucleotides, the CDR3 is TGTGCCAGCAGCTCGGGGAGAGCCAGGGAGTTCTTC. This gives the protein CASSSGRAREFF.

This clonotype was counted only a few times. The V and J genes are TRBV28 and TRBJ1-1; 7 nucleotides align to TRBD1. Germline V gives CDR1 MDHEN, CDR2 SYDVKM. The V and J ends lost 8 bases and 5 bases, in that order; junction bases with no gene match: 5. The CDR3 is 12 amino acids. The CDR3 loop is CASDQQGTEAFF. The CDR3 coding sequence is TGTGCCAGCGACCAACAGGGGACTGAAGCTTTCTTT.

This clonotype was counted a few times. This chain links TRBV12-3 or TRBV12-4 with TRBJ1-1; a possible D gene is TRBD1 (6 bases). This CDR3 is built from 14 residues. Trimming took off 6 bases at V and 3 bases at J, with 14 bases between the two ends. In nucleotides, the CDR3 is TGTGCCAGCAGCTCCCTGGACAGCTACACTGAAGCTTTCTTT. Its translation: CASSSLDSYTEAFF.

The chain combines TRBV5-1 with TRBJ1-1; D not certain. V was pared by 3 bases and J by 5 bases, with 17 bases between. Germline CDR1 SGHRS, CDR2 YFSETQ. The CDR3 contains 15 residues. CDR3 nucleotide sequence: TGCGCCAGCAGCTACCAACACACGCCCCAGACTGAAGCTTTCTTT. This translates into CASSYQHTPQTEAFF. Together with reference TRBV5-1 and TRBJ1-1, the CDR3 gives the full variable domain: KAGVTQTPRYLIKTRGQQVTLSCSPISGHRSVSWYQQTPGQGLQFLFEYFSETQRNKGNFPGRFSGRQFSNSRSEMNVSTLELGDSALYLCASSYQHTPQTEAFFGQGTRLTVV.

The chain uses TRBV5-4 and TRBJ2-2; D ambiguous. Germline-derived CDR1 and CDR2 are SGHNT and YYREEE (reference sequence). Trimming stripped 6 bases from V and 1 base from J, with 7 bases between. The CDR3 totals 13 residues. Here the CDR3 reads CASTDVNTGELFF. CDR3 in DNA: TGTGCCAGCACGGACGTGAACACCGGGGAGCTGTTTTTT.

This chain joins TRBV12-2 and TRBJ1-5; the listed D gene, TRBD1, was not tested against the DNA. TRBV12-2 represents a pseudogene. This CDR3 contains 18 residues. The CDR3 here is CASRPPGQGGSGNQPQHF. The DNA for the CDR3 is TGTGCAAGTCGCCCCCCGGGGCAGGGGGGAAGTGGCAATCAGCCCCAGCATTTT.

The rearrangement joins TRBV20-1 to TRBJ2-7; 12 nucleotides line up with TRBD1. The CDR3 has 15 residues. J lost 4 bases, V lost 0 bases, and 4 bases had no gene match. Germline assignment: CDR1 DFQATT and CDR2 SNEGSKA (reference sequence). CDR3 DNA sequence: TGCAGTGCTAGAGACCGGGACAGGGGGCGGTACGAGCAGTACTTC. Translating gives CSARDRDRGRYEQYF.